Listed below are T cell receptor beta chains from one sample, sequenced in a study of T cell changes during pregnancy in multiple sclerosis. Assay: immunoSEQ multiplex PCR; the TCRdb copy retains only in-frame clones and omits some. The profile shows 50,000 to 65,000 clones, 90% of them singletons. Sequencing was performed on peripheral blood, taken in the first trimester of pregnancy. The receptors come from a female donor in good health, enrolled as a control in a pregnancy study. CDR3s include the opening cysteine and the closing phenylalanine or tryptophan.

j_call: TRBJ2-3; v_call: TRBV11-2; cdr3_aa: CASSLGQTGSFTDTQYF
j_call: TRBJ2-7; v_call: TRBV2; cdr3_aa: CASKESRNEQYF
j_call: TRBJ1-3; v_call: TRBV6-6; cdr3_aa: CASSYFQGTGNTIYF
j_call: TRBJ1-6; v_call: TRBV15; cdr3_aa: CATSRDHRGDSPLHF
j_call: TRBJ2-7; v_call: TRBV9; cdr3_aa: CASSEGRLAGGEEQYF
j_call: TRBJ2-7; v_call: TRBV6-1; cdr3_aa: CASSGDRYEQYF
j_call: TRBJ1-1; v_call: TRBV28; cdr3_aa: CASSLIAGGFTEAFF
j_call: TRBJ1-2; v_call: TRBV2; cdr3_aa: CASSGLRGQGGYTF
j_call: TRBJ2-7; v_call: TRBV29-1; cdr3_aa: CSVGRTGDIYEQYF
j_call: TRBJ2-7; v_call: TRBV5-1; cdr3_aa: CASSLGRGGAGEQYF
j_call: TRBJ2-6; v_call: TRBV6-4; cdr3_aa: CASSEQGRGANVLTF
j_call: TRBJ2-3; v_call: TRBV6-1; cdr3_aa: CASSELGGGITDTQYF
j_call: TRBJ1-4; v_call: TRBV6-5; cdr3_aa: CASRETGSEKLFF
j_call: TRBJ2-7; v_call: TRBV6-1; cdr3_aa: CASGQTSEAYEQYF
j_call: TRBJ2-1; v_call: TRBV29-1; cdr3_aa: CSVEGQGDNEQFF
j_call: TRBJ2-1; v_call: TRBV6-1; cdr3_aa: CASSDRLRGRDQNEQFF
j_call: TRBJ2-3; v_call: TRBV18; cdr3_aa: CASSPASGSGTDTQYF
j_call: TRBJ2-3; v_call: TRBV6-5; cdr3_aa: CASSSNRGPTDTQYF
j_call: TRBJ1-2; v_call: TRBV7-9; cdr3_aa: CASSLESDGGYGYTF
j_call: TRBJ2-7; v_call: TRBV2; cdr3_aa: CASLPRGSYEQYF
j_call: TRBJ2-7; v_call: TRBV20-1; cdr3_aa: CSATGGQEQYF
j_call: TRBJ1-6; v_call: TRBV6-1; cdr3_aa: CASRDRGASNSPLHF
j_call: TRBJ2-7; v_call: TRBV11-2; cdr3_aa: CASSFTQGQGAYEQYF
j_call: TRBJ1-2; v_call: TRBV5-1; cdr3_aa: CASSLGVSVAYGYTF
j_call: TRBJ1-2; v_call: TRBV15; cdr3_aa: CATSRGGFNYGYTF